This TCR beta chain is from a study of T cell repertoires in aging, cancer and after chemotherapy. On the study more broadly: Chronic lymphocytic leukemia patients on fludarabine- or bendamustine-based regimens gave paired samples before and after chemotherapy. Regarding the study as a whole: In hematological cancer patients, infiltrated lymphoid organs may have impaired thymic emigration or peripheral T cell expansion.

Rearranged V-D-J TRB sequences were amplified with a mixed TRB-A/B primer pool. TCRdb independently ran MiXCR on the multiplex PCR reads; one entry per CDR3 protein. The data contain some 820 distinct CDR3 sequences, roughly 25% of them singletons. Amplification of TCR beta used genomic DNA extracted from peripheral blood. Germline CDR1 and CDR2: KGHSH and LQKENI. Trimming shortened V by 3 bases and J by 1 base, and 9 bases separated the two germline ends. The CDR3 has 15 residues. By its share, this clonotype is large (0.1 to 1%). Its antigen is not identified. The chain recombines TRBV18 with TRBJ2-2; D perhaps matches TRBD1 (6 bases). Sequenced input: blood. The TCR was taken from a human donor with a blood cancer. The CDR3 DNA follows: TGTGCCAGCTCACCTTCGACAGGGAACACCGGGGAGCTGTTTTTT. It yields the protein CASSPSTGNTGELFF.